Each of the 7 T cell receptor beta chains below was sequenced from the same sample in a study of cytomegalovirus exposure and HLA in healthy donors. The PCR made use of 60 Vbeta and 13 Jbeta primers. The repertoire was sequenced with immunoSEQ multiplex PCR; TCRdb's copy has only in-frame clones and lacks some. The data show roughly 150,000 clones, over 60% seen once. The source material was PBMCs. The receptors here all came from a woman aged 25 to 39 in good health and CMV-seropositive.

The gene calls are TRBV6-5 and TRBJ2-2; 7 bases are a match to TRBD1. The CDR3 length is 15 residues. V lost 3 bases to trimming and J lost 8 bases; unmatched junction nucleotides: 9. In germline, CDR1 is MNHEY, CDR2 SVGAGI. The CDR3 sequence is CASSYGTARGGELFF. CDR3 sequence (DNA): TGTGCCAGCAGTTATGGGACAGCACGCGGGGGGGAGCTGTTTTTT.

The chain joins TRBV5-4 to TRBJ2-5, with D maybe TRBD1 (9 bases). Between the trimmed V and J ends, which lost 6 bases and 2 bases, there was a span of 20 bases. The CDR3 totals 16 residues. The germline V gene encodes CDR1 SGHNT and CDR2 YYREEE (reference sequence). The CDR3 is CASTRGGQGGQETQYF. CDR3 sequence (DNA): TGTGCCAGCACCCGGGGGGGACAGGGTGGGCAAGAGACCCAGTACTTC.

This clone was seen only a few times. The chain carries TRBV6-6 and TRBJ1-5; D perhaps matches TRBD1 (5 bases). Trimming took 8 bases from V and 6 from J, leaving 11 bases between them. Germline V CDR1 and CDR2: MNHNY, SVGAGI (reference sequence). The CDR3 sequence is 12 residues long. Here the CDR3 DNA reads TGTGCCAGCCGCCAGGGAGGTCAGCCCCAGCATTTT. Translation: CASRQGGQPQHF.

The V call is TRBV10-3, the J call TRBJ1-5; D gene uncertain. Between the trimmed V and J ends, which lost 2 bases and 2 bases, there was a span of 7 bases. CDR1 is ENHRY and CDR2 is SYGVKD in the germline V gene. The CDR3 is 14 amino acids. This CDR3 reads CAISEGLGNQPQHF. Written as DNA, the CDR3 is TGTGCCATCAGTGAGGGACTAGGCAATCAGCCCCAGCATTTT.

This chain links TRBV2 with TRBJ2-5; tentative D call: TRBD2 (6 bases). The J call may be incorrect, as the DNA end agrees better with TRBJ2-7. The germline V gene encodes CDR1 SNHLY and CDR2 FYNNEI. CDR3 size: 13 residues. CDR3 DNA: TGTGCCAGCAGTGAGGGACTTTCCTACGAGCAGTACTTC. Its translation: CASSEGLSYEQYF.

V gene TRBV28 combines with J gene TRBJ1-1, with D maybe TRBD1 (6 bases). The V and J ends lost 2 bases and 0 bases respectively, with 16 bases between them. Germline-derived CDR1 and CDR2 are MDHEN and SYDVKM. CDR3 length: 17 residues. CDR3 nucleotide sequence: TGTGCCAGCAGTTTAAGTATAGGGACACACGTGAACACTGAAGCTTTCTTT. Its protein is CASSLSIGTHVNTEAFF.

On this clone itself: This specimen includes other DNA sequences encoding the same CDR3. This rearrangement joins TRBV28 to TRBJ1-1, with TRBD1 as a possible D gene (5 bases). This CDR3 has 12 residues. V lost 9 bases and J lost 4, with 12 bases in between. Looked up from germline, CDR1 is MDHEN and CDR2 is SYDVKM. The chain's CDR3 is CASLRQTTEAFF. CDR3 in DNA: TGTGCCAGTTTGCGACAGACCACTGAAGCTTTCTTT.